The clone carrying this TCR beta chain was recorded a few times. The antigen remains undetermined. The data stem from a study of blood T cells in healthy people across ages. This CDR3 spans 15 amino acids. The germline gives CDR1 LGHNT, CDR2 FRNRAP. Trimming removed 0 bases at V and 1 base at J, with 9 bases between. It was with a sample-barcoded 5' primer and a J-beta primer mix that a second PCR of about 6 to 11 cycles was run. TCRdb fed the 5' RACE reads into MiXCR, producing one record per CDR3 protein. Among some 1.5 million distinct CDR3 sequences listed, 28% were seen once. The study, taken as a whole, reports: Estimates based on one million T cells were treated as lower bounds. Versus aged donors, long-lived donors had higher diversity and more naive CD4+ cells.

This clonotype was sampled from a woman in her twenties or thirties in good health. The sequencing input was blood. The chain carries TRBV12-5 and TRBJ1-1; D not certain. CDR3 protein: CASGLVPPGNTEAFF. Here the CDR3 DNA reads TGTGCTAGTGGTTTGGTACCCCCAGGGAACACTGAAGCTTTCTTT.